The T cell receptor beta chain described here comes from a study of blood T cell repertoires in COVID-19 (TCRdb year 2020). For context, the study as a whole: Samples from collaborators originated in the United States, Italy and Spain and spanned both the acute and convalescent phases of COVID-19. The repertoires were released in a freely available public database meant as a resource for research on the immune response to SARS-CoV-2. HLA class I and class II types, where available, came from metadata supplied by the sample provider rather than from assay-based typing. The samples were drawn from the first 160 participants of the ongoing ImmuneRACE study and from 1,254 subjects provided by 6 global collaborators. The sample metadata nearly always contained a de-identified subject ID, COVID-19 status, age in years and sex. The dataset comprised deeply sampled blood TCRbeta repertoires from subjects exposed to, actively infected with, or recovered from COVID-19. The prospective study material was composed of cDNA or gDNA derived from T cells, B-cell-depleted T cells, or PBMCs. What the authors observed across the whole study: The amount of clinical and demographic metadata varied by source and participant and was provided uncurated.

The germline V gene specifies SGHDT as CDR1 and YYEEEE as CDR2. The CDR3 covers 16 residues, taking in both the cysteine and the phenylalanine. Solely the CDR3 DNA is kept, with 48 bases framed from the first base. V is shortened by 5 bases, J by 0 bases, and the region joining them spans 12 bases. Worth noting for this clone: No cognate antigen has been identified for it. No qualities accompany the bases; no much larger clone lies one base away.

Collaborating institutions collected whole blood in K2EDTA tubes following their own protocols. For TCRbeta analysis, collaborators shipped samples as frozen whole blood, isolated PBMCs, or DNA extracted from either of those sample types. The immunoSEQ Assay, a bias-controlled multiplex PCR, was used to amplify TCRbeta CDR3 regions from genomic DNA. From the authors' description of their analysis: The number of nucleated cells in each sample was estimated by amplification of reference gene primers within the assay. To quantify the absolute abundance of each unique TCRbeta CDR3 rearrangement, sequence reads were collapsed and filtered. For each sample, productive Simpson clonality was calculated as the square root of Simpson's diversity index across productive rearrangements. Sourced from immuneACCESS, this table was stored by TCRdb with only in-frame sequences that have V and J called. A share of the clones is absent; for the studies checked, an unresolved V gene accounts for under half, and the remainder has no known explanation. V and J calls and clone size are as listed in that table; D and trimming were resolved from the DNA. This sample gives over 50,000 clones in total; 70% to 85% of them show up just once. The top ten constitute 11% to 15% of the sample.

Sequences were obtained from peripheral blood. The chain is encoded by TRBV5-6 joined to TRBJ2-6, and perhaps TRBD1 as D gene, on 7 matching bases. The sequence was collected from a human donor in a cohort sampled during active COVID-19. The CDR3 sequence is CASSKQGGSGANVLTF. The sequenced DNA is TGTGCCAGCAGTAAGCAGGGGGGCTCTGGGGCCAACGTCCTGACTTTC.